A single sample is the source of the 28 T cell receptor beta chains below, sequenced in a study of blood T cell repertoires in COVID-19. Profiling relied on immunoSEQ multiplex PCR, and the TCRdb table lists in-frame clones only, not all of them. The repertoire holds roughly 60,000 clones, approximately 82% seen once, with roughly 5.6% in the top ten. Input material: peripheral blood. The receptors stem from a woman aged 55 to 70 with acute or convalescent COVID-19.

The chain employs TRBV19 and TRBJ1-2, with D perhaps TRBD1 (6 bases). CDR3 length equals 16 residues. V lost 6 bases and J lost 5, with 22 bases in between. Germline V CDR1 and CDR2: LNHDA, SQIVND (reference sequence). The CDR3 spells CASRTPVRTATYGYTF. In DNA form, the CDR3 reads TGTGCCAGTAGGACCCCCGTTAGGACAGCCACTTATGGCTACACCTTC.

This chain links TRBV25-1 with TRBJ2-2; D ambiguous. V was trimmed by 2 bases and J by 7 bases, leaving 5 bases between them. The CDR3 is 12 amino acids. Germline CDR1 and CDR2: MGHDK and SYGVNS. This CDR3 reads CASSENYGELFF. CDR3 DNA: TGTGCCAGCAGTGAAAATTACGGGGAGCTGTTTTTT. Complete variable domain (other parts from reference TRBV25-1 and TRBJ2-2): EADIYQTPRYLVIGTGKKITLECSQTMGHDKMYWYQQDPGMELHLIHYSYGVNSTEKGDLSSESTVSRIRTEHFPLTLESARPSHTSQYLCASSENYGELFFGEGSRLTVL.

The V and J genes are TRBV19 and TRBJ1-6; a weak D match, TRBD1 (6 bases). The V end lost 5 bases, the J end lost 8 bases, and 16 bases lay between the germline ends. CDR1 LNHDA and CDR2 SQIVND come from the germline V gene (reference sequence). The CDR3 has 15 residues. As DNA, the CDR3 is TGTGCCAGTAGTCTGTGGGACAAAAGTGATTCACCCCTCCACTTT. This codes for CASSLWDKSDSPLHF.

The CDR3: CASSEIRQNTEAFF. Written as DNA, the CDR3 is TGTGCCAGCAGTGAAATCAGACAGAACACTGAAGCTTTCTTT. The gene calls are TRBV2 and TRBJ1-1; D is unclear. In germline, CDR1 is SNHLY, CDR2 FYNNEI. The CDR3 consists of 14 residues. V lost 2 bases to trimming and J lost 1 base, with 8 bases between them.

In this sample, this clone turned up once. The chain combines TRBV6-5 with TRBJ2-1; TRBD1 matches at 8 bases. V lost 6 bases, J lost 6 bases, and 7 bases stayed unmatched. The CDR3 is 14 amino acids. In germline, CDR1 is MNHEY, CDR2 SVGAGI. Here the CDR3 DNA reads TGTGCCAGCAGACCACCGGGACAGGTCAATGAGCAGTTCTTC. Translation: CASRPPGQVNEQFF.

The J gene is TRBJ2-7, the V gene TRBV9, with D tentatively TRBD2 (6 bases). Trimming took 0 bases from V and 2 from J, leaving 12 bases between them. Germline CDR1 and CDR2: SGDLS and YYNGEE. This CDR3 comprises 15 residues. CDR3 nucleotides: TGTGCCAGCAGCGTAGGGGGGGTTGGGACCTACGAGCAGTACTTC. Amino acids: CASSVGGVGTYEQYF.

The rearrangement uses TRBV6-5 and TRBJ1-4, with TRBD1 as a possible D gene (5 bases). Germline V lookup: CDR1 MNHEY, CDR2 SVGAGI. This CDR3 comprises 14 residues. Trimming shortened V by 7 bases and J by 7 bases, and 16 bases separated the two germline ends. The CDR3 sequence is CASTSLGQGEKLFF. The CDR3 DNA is TGTGCCAGCACCTCCTTGGGGCAAGGTGAAAAACTGTTTTTT.

In its sample, this clone was seen a few times. The V call is TRBV12-5, the J call TRBJ1-5, with D uncertain. Trimming stripped 4 bases from V and 10 bases from J, with 11 bases between. The germline gives CDR1 LGHNT, CDR2 FRNRAP. The CDR3 is made up of 12 amino acids. Here the CDR3 DNA reads TGTGCTAGTGGTTCGAGCGTACCCCCCCAGCATTTT. It is translated as CASGSSVPPQHF.

The chain uses TRBV19 and TRBJ1-6, with 7 positions matching TRBD1. Germline V gene lookup returns CDR1 LNHDA and CDR2 SQIVND (reference sequence). The CDR3 totals 15 residues. V lost 6 bases, J lost 6 bases, and 8 bases stayed unmatched. CDR3 in DNA: TGTGCCAGTAGCGCGACCGGGACAGTTAATTCACCCCTCCACTTT. This sequence encodes CASSATGTVNSPLHF.

This rearrangement joins TRBV6-6 to TRBJ2-7, with 9 bases that match TRBD1. Trimming at V came to 1 base and at J to 6 bases, leaving 7 bases not matched to a gene. Per the germline V gene, CDR1 is MNHNY and CDR2 is SVGAGI (reference sequence). The CDR3 sequence is 15 residues long. CDR3 region: CASSYWNTGGGEQYF. The CDR3 DNA reads as TGTGCCAGCAGTTACTGGAATACAGGGGGCGGCGAGCAGTACTTC.

The chain is built from TRBV7-2 and TRBJ1-2, with D unresolved. Trimming took 2 bases from V and 4 from J, leaving 5 bases between them. The CDR3 has 12 residues. The germline gives CDR1 SGHTA, CDR2 FQGNSA. CDR3 bases: TGTGCCAGCAGCTTACAGGTCTATGGCTACACCTTC. This translates into CASSLQVYGYTF. The full variable domain, its missing parts supplied by reference TRBV7-2 and TRBJ1-2, is GAGVSQSPSNKVTEKGKDVELRCDPISGHTALYWYRQSLGQGLEFLIYFQGNSAPDKSGLPSDRFSAERTGGSVSTLTIQRTQQEDSAVYLCASSLQVYGYTFGSGTRLTVV.

This clone has just one count. The chain employs TRBV5-6 and TRBJ2-7; the D gene is possibly TRBD2 (6 bases). The germline CDR1 and CDR2 sequences are SGHDT and YYEEEE. This CDR3 spans 17 amino acids. The germline V and J ends were trimmed by 2 bases and 6 bases, with 24 bases remaining between them. CDR3: CASSFLRDSSRSPEQYF. CDR3 sequence (DNA): TGTGCCAGCAGCTTCCTCCGGGACTCCAGTCGCAGCCCCGAGCAGTACTTC.

The J gene is TRBJ1-4, the V gene TRBV5-6; weak D call: TRBD1 (5 bases). V was shortened by 4 bases and J by 5 bases, with 15 bases between the two germline ends. The CDR3 is 15 residues long. Germline values: CDR1 SGHDT, CDR2 YYEEEE. This CDR3 reads CASSVGRGGNEKLFF. CDR3 sequence (DNA): TGTGCCAGCAGCGTGGGGCGGGGAGGGAATGAAAAACTGTTTTTT.

V usage is TRBV5-6 and J usage is TRBJ2-1; 7 nucleotides match TRBD1. The trim removed 2 bases at V and 0 bases at J, leaving 2 bases unmatched. This CDR3 spans 15 amino acids. Germline V CDR1 and CDR2: SGHDT, YYEEEE. The CDR3 here is CASSFRGSSYNEQFF. The DNA of the CDR3 is TGTGCCAGCAGCTTCAGGGGGAGCTCCTACAATGAGCAGTTCTTC.

The chain recombines TRBV6-5 with TRBJ1-1; D remains ambiguous. Trimming pared 7 bases from V and 1 base from J, leaving 13 bases between. The CDR3 has 14 residues. CDR1 is MNHEY, CDR2 SVGAGI, per germline. The CDR3 DNA reads TGTGCCAGCACCGCGGGCCTCCCGAACACTGAAGCTTTCTTT. Translation: CASTAGLPNTEAFF.

The V call is TRBV6-5, the J call TRBJ1-5; tentatively, D is TRBD1 (6 bases). Per germline, CDR1 MNHEY and CDR2 SVGAGI. Trimming took off 2 bases at V and 10 bases at J, with 15 bases between the two ends. The CDR3 runs to 14 residues. CDR3 DNA sequence: TGTGCCAGCAGTTACCGCAAGAAACAGGGACCCCAGCATTTT. Translated: CASSYRKKQGPQHF.

The V and J genes are TRBV11-2 and TRBJ2-1; 10 nucleotides match TRBD2. Per the germline V gene, CDR1 is SGHAT and CDR2 is FQNNGV. The CDR3 extends over 19 amino acids. V dropped 4 bases and J dropped 4; count of bases not matched to a gene: 16. The CDR3 loop reads CASSSPTSGLTRSYNEQFF. The CDR3 DNA follows: TGTGCCAGCAGCTCTCCGACTAGCGGGCTTACCCGTTCGTACAATGAGCAGTTCTTC.

The chain has TRBV4-1 and TRBJ2-3; 8 positions agree with TRBD2. Trimming took 6 bases from V and 5 from J; bases not matched to a gene: 13. CDR1 and CDR2 (germline): MGHRA, YSYEKL. The CDR3 covers 16 residues. CDR3 protein: CASRKTLGRGGDTQYF. The CDR3 region has the DNA TGCGCCAGCAGAAAGACGCTGGGACGGGGGGGAGATACGCAGTATTTT.

V usage is TRBV20-1 and J usage is TRBJ2-5, with 9 bases lining up with TRBD2. CDR3 size: 18 residues. Germline lookup yields CDR1 DFQATT and CDR2 SNEGSKA (reference sequence). V dropped 3 bases and J dropped 2; count of bases not matched to a gene: 16. Here the CDR3 reads CSASPLSGGPGRQETQYF. Here the CDR3 DNA reads TGCAGTGCTAGTCCCCTCAGCGGGGGGCCCGGGAGGCAAGAGACCCAGTACTTC.

The chain recombines TRBV7-2 with TRBJ2-1; TRBD2 aligns across 10 bases. V lost 1 base, J lost 4 bases, and 4 bases stayed unmatched. Per germline, CDR1 SGHTA and CDR2 FQGNSA. CDR3 length: 16 residues. The CDR3 loop reads CASSLDISGGYNEQFF. DNA of the CDR3: TGTGCCAGCAGCTTAGATATTAGCGGGGGGTACAATGAGCAGTTCTTC. Filled out from reference TRBV7-2 and TRBJ2-1, the complete variable domain reads GAGVSQSPSNKVTEKGKDVELRCDPISGHTALYWYRQSLGQGLEFLIYFQGNSAPDKSGLPSDRFSAERTGGSVSTLTIQRTQQEDSAVYLCASSLDISGGYNEQFFGPGTRLTVL.

The chain recombines TRBV9 with TRBJ2-2, with 8 bases fitting TRBD1. The V and J ends lost 3 bases and 1 base, in that order; junction bases with no gene match: 5. CDR1 SGDLS and CDR2 YYNGEE come from the germline V gene. The CDR3 spans 16 residues. This CDR3 is CASSARQGWNTGELFF. The CDR3 DNA is TGTGCCAGCAGCGCCCGACAGGGGTGGAACACCGGGGAGCTGTTTTTT.

The V call is TRBV5-1, the J call TRBJ2-6, with 7 nucleotides matching TRBD1. The CDR3 extends over 17 amino acids. V lost 2 bases, J lost 1 base, and 6 bases stayed unmatched. Germline lookup yields CDR1 SGHRS and CDR2 YFSETQ. The CDR3 DNA reads as TGCGCCAGCAGCTTAACAGGGGCCCTATCTGGGGCCAACGTCCTGACTTTC. Its translation: CASSLTGALSGANVLTF. The full variable domain, with the rest looked up from reference TRBV5-1 and TRBJ2-6, is KAGVTQTPRYLIKTRGQQVTLSCSPISGHRSVSWYQQTPGQGLQFLFEYFSETQRNKGNFPGRFSGRQFSNSRSEMNVSTLELGDSALYLCASSLTGALSGANVLTFGAGSRLTVL.

J is TRBJ2-2 and V is TRBV4-1; no clear D. The germline CDR1 and CDR2 sequences are MGHRA and YSYEKL. This CDR3 contains 13 residues. Deletions cut 4 bases from V and 7 bases from J, with 10 bases between. The CDR3 loop is CASSPGRIGELFF. CDR3 DNA: TGCGCCAGCAGCCCTGGGCGAATCGGGGAGCTGTTTTTT.

The rearrangement joins TRBV6-5 to TRBJ1-3, with D unresolved. Trimming cost V 4 bases and J 2 bases, with 6 bases left between them. CDR3 length: 13 residues. CDR1 and CDR2 from the germline V gene are MNHEY and SVGAGI. The CDR3 DNA reads TGTGCCAGCAGTTCGACAACTGGAAACACCATATATTTT. Its protein is CASSSTTGNTIYF.

This clone was counted ten times or more. This sequence joins TRBV19 and TRBJ1-5; weak D call: TRBD1 (6 bases). Germline assignment: CDR1 LNHDA and CDR2 SQIVND (reference sequence). V was pared by 5 bases and J by 4 bases, with 9 bases between. The CDR3 spans 13 residues. CDR3 loop: CASSLQGNQPQHF. Here the CDR3 DNA reads TGTGCCAGTAGTCTACAGGGTAATCAGCCCCAGCATTTT.

Comments on this clone: This may come from a read error, since a much larger clone is one base off. This chain joins TRBV10-3 and TRBJ1-2; 9 nucleotides agree with TRBD1. The CDR3 spans 14 residues. With 6 bases clipped from V and 2 bases from J, the junction kept 4 bases outside the gene matches. Germline CDR1 is ENHRY and CDR2 is SYGVKD. CDR3 protein: CAISGTGKNYGYTF. The CDR3 region has the DNA TGTGCCATCAGCGGGACAGGGAAGAACTATGGCTACACCTTC.

The rearrangement joins TRBV7-3 to TRBJ2-2; perhaps TRBD1 as D (5 bases). This CDR3 spans 13 amino acids. Trimming took 8 bases from V and 1 from J, leaving 8 bases between them. Germline V gives CDR1 SGHTA, CDR2 FQGTGA. The CDR3 loop reads CASARENTGELFF. CDR3 coding DNA: TGTGCCAGCGCCAGGGAGAACACCGGGGAGCTGTTTTTT.

CDR3 in amino acids: CASSPFVGGTDTNYGYTF. CDR3 nucleotides: TGTGCCAGCAGTCCCTTCGTGGGGGGGACGGATACTAACTATGGCTACACCTTC. This sequence joins TRBV6-6 and TRBJ1-2; a possible D gene is TRBD1 (5 bases). V dropped 5 bases and J dropped 0 bases, with 22 bases sitting between them. CDR1 and CDR2 (germline): MNHNY, SVGAGI (reference sequence). The CDR3 loop spans 18 amino acids.